What follows are 20 T cell receptor beta chains derived from one specimen sequenced in a study of neoadjuvant anti-PD-1 for oral cavity cancer. Profiling relied on immunoSEQ multiplex PCR, and the TCRdb table lists in-frame clones only, not all of them. Of 25,000 to 40,000 clones listed, 80% are singletons. Time point indicated: after neoadjuvant nivolumab, at surgical resection. Specimen: PBMCs, collected after nivolumab (anti-PD-1) treatment. Receptor source: a person aged 40 to 85 with oral cavity squamous cell carcinoma.

This chain connects TRBV4-3 to TRBJ2-6, with D unclear. CDR1 and CDR2 from the germline V gene are LGHNA and YSLEER. The CDR3 loop spans 16 amino acids. With 1 base removed from V and 0 bases from J, the gap between germline ends came to 7 bases. CDR3 in DNA: TGCGCCAGCAGCCAAGTTTGGGGCTCTGGGGCCAACGTCCTGACTTTC. Translating it yields CASSQVWGSGANVLTF.

The gene calls are TRBV2 and TRBJ1-5; 8 nucleotides match TRBD1. The junction had 2 bases not matched to a gene; V was cut back by 6 bases and J by 4 bases. The germline CDR1 and CDR2 sequences are SNHLY and FYNNEI. The CDR3 is made up of 13 amino acids. The CDR3 spells CASRDRANQPQHF. Here the CDR3 DNA reads TGTGCCAGCAGGGACAGGGCTAATCAGCCCCAGCATTTT.

V usage is TRBV21-1 and J usage is TRBJ2-7; TRBD1 is the table's D call, not checked against the DNA. TRBV21-1 is recorded as a pseudogene. The CDR3 has 16 residues. The CDR3 region has the DNA TGTGCCAGCAGCAAAGTCCCCGGACAGGGTCCCTACGAGCAGTACTTC. This sequence encodes CASSKVPGQGPYEQYF.

The chain couples TRBV7-2 to TRBJ2-3, with D possibly matching TRBD1 (6 bases). CDR3 length: 13 residues. V lost 8 bases and J 2 bases, leaving 11 bases between the germline ends. CDR1 is SGHTA and CDR2 is FQGNSA in the germline V gene. The CDR3 loop is CASARGSTDTQYF. As DNA, the CDR3 is TGTGCCAGCGCCAGGGGTTCCACAGATACGCAGTATTTT.

This chain uses TRBV18 with TRBJ2-3, with D uncertain. This CDR3 spans 16 amino acids. V lost 3 bases and J 2 bases, leaving 15 bases between the germline ends. Germline V gene sequence: CDR1 KGHSH, CDR2 LQKENI. The CDR3 spells CASSPVMLTNTDTQYF. The CDR3 DNA reads TGTGCCAGCTCACCGGTTATGCTGACAAACACAGATACGCAGTATTTT.

This rearrangement joins TRBV4-3 to TRBJ1-5, with D maybe TRBD1 (6 bases). Germline assignment: CDR1 LGHNA and CDR2 YSLEER. V lost 1 base, J lost 3 bases, and 16 bases lay in between. The CDR3 covers 17 residues. The CDR3 coding sequence is TGCGCCAGCAGCCAAGCGTTTCAAACAGGGTTCAATCAGCCCCAGCATTTT. Translating gives CASSQAFQTGFNQPQHF.

This chain links TRBV10-3 with TRBJ2-3; D remains ambiguous. V was shortened by 0 bases and J by 5 bases, with 12 bases between the two germline ends. This CDR3 is built from 15 residues. Germline CDR1 and CDR2: ENHRY and SYGVKD. The DNA for the CDR3 is TGTGCCATCAGTGAGTCCGAAAACACCCTAGATACGCAGTATTTT. It encodes CAISESENTLDTQYF.

CDR3 bases: TGTGCCAGCAGCTTAGAAGAACAGGAGAACTATGGCTACACCTTC. Residues: CASSLEEQENYGYTF. The rearrangement uses TRBV7-8 and TRBJ1-2; a possible D gene is TRBD1 (5 bases). V dropped 1 base and J dropped 2 bases, with 11 bases sitting between them. CDR1 and CDR2 (germline): SGHVS, FQNEAQ. The CDR3 has 15 residues.

As concerns this clone: Additional DNA sequences in this sample encode the identical CDR3. The chain recombines TRBV6-5 with TRBJ1-1; tentative D call: TRBD1 (5 bases). The CDR3 has 14 residues. Germline loops: CDR1 MNHEY, CDR2 SVGAGI. The V end lost 0 bases, the J end lost 4 bases, and 9 bases lay between the germline ends. The CDR3 spells CASSYSRGSTEAFF. In DNA form, the CDR3 reads TGTGCCAGCAGTTACTCTCGGGGGAGCACTGAAGCTTTCTTT.

The rearrangement uses TRBV4-3 and TRBJ1-1, with D tentatively TRBD1 (5 bases). CDR3 length: 15 amino acids. The germline V gene has CDR1 LGHNA and CDR2 YSLEER. V was clipped by 0 bases and J by 4 bases, with 12 bases between them. Here the CDR3 reads CASSQENSRGTEAFF. The CDR3 DNA reads TGCGCCAGCAGCCAAGAGAACAGTAGGGGCACTGAAGCTTTCTTT.

The rearrangement links TRBV5-5 to TRBJ1-6, with D hard to call. This CDR3 is built from 15 residues. V was pared by 0 bases and J by 3 bases, with 7 bases between. Germline V gene sequence: CDR1 SGHKS, CDR2 YYEKEE (reference sequence). The CDR3 reads CASSLVWSYNSPLHF. The CDR3 bases are TGTGCCAGCAGCTTGGTTTGGAGCTATAATTCACCCCTCCACTTT. The variable domain in full, completed from reference TRBV5-5 and TRBJ1-6, reads DAGVTQSPTHLIKTRGQQVTLRCSPISGHKSVSWYQQVLGQGPQFIFQYYEKEERGRGNFPDRFSARQFPNYSSELNVNALLLGDSALYLCASSLVWSYNSPLHFGNGTRLTVT.

CDR3 sequence: CASSAGTSGGAYEQYF. DNA for the CDR3: TGTGCCAGCAGCGCCGGGACTAGCGGGGGGGCCTACGAGCAGTACTTC. J is TRBJ2-7 and V is TRBV7-9, with 16 bases matching TRBD2. The V and J ends lost 5 bases and 2 bases, in that order; junction bases with no gene match: 3. Germline loops: CDR1 SEHNR, CDR2 FQNEAQ (reference sequence). The CDR3 runs 16 residues.

The rearrangement joins TRBV19 to TRBJ1-2; 7 nucleotides agree with TRBD1. Trimming at V came to 7 bases and at J to 1 base, leaving 3 bases not matched to a gene. CDR3 length: 13 residues. Germline V gives CDR1 LNHDA, CDR2 SQIVND (reference sequence). The CDR3 loop reads CASKGDSNYGYTF. The CDR3, as DNA: TGTGCCAGTAAAGGGGACAGTAACTATGGCTACACCTTC. Filled out from reference TRBV19 and TRBJ1-2, the complete variable domain reads DGGITQSPKYLFRKEGQNVTLSCEQNLNHDAMYWYRQDPGQGLRLIYYSQIVNDFQKGDIAEGYSVSREKKESFPLTVTSAQKNPTAFYLCASKGDSNYGYTFGSGTRLTVV.

V is TRBV7-2 and J is TRBJ1-1, with D unresolved. The CDR3 length is 14 residues. V was cut by 0 bases and J by 1 base, with 6 bases left in between. Germline CDR1 SGHTA, CDR2 FQGNSA. CDR3 coding DNA: TGTGCCAGCAGCTTAGCCCAGTCGAACACTGAAGCTTTCTTT. Translated, it gives CASSLAQSNTEAFF.

V is TRBV27 and J is TRBJ2-3; D gene unclear. The CDR3 runs to 15 residues. V shed 6 bases and J shed 2 bases, with 15 bases lying between them. Germline-derived CDR1 and CDR2 are MNHEY and SMNVEV (reference sequence). As DNA, the CDR3 is TGTGCCAGCAGGGTCCGAATAGGGAACACAGATACGCAGTATTTT. Amino acids: CASRVRIGNTDTQYF.

The CDR3: CASSLSDGGEQYF. The CDR3 nucleotides are TGTGCCAGCAGTTTATCGGATGGGGGCGAGCAGTACTTC. The J gene is TRBJ2-7, the V gene TRBV27; D possibly uses TRBD1 or TRBD2 (5 bases each). The CDR3 is 13 residues long. Trimming stripped 0 bases from V and 6 bases from J, with 9 bases between. Germline CDR1 MNHEY, CDR2 SMNVEV (reference sequence).

V and J are TRBV2 and TRBJ1-6, with D possibly TRBD1 on 6 matching bases. V lost 4 bases, J lost 14 bases, and 21 bases lay in between. CDR3 size: 15 residues. The germline V gene encodes CDR1 SNHLY and CDR2 FYNNEI. CDR3 nucleotide sequence: TGTGCCAGCAGTGCCCGGGGGCCGGGGGGCTTCACCCTCCACTTT. Translation gives CASSARGPGGFTLHF.

This clone was recorded a few times. This chain connects TRBV9 to TRBJ2-5, with 9 nucleotides matching TRBD2. This CDR3 contains 13 residues. The germline V gene encodes CDR1 SGDLS and CDR2 YYNGEE. V gave up 4 bases and J gave up 5 bases; unmatched junction bases: 3. Written as DNA, the CDR3 is TGTGCCAGCAGCCCGCGGGGGGGGGAGACCCAGTACTTC. Its translation: CASSPRGGETQYF.

V and J are TRBV7-2 and TRBJ2-2; 8 bases align to TRBD2. The CDR3 totals 14 residues. Looked up from germline, CDR1 is SGHTA and CDR2 is FQGNSA. V lost 4 bases to trimming and J lost 4 bases; unmatched junction nucleotides: 2. The CDR3, as DNA: TGTGCCAGCAGCTCCGGGGGGGCCACCGGGGAGCTGTTTTTT. Its protein is CASSSGGATGELFF.

The chain joins TRBV7-9 to TRBJ2-7; the D gene is possibly TRBD1 (6 bases). This CDR3 is 16 amino acids long. Germline CDR1 reads SEHNR; CDR2 reads FQNEAQ (reference sequence). Trimming stripped 0 bases from V and 9 bases from J, with 21 bases between. CDR3 bases: TGTGCCAGCAGCTTAGCGGTTGGACAGAACCTACGACGGCAGTACTTC. Its translation: CASSLAVGQNLRRQYF. Full variable domain (outside the CDR3, taken from reference TRBV7-9 and TRBJ2-7): DTGVSQNPRHKITKRGQNVTFRCDPISEHNRLYWYRQTLGQGPEFLTYFQNEAQLEKSRLLSDRFSAERPKGSFSTLEIQRTEQGDSAMYLCASSLAVGQNLRRQYFGPGTRLTVT.